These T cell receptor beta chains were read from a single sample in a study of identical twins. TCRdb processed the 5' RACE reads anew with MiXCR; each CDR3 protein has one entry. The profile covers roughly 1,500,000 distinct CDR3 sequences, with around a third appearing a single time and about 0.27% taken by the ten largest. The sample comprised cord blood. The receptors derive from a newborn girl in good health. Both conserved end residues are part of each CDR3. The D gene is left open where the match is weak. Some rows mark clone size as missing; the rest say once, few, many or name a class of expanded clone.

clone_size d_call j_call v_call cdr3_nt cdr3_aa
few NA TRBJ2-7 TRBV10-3 TGTGCCATCGGCGACAGCGACTACGAGCAGTACTTC CAIGDSDYEQYF
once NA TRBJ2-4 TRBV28 TGTGCCAGCAGCCACCGTGGGCCCAAAAACATTCAGTACTTC CASSHRGPKNIQYF
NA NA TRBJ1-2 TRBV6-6 TGTGCCAGCAGTTACGACAGGACTAACTATGGCTACACCTTC CASSYDRTNYGYTF
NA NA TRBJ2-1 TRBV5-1 TGCGCCAGCAGCTTATTGTACGGCCTCTACAATGAGCAGTTCTTC CASSLLYGLYNEQFF
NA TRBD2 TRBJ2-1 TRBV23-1 TGCGCCAGCAGTCAAGGACTAGCGGGGACTCACAATGAGCAGTTCTTC CASSQGLAGTHNEQFF
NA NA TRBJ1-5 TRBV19 TGTGCCAGCCGATTCAGGGACCAGCCCCAGCATTTT CASRFRDQPQHF
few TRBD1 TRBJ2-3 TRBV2 TGTGCCAGCTGCCTGTCCGGGACAGGGGGCACAGATACGCAGTATTTT CASCLSGTGGTDTQYF
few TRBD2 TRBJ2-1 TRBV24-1 TGTGCCACCGCCGGGACTAGCGCCTACAATGAGCAGTTCTTC CATAGTSAYNEQFF
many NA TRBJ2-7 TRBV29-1 TGCAGCGTTGAAGAACGGAGATACGAGCAGTACTTC CSVEERRYEQYF
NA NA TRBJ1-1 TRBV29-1 TGCAGCGTTGAAGACACGCTAACGTATATAGGCAGGGGCAGAGGCCGGAACACTGAAGCTTTCTTT CSVEDTLTYIGRGRGRNTEAFF
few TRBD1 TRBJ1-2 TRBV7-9 TGTGCCAGCAGCTTAGAAGGACAGGGGTCTGGCTACACCTTC CASSLEGQGSGYTF
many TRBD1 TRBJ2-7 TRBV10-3 TGTGCCATCAGTCCGGGACAGAGCTCCTACGAGCAGTACTTC CAISPGQSSYEQYF
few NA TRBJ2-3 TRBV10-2 TGCGCCATCCAGGGCACAGGAGGGCGGTATTTT CAIQGTGGRYF
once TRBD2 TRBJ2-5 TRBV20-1 TGCAGTGCTAGAAAAGCGGGGGGGCAAGAGACCCAGTACTTC CSARKAGGQETQYF
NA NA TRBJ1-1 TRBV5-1 TGCGCCAGCACCCCGGGACTCCGGAGGGACACTGAAGCTTTCTTT CASTPGLRRDTEAFF
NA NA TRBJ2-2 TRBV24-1 TGTGCCACCAGTGATCTCAGGGACACCGGGGAGCTGTTTTTT CATSDLRDTGELFF
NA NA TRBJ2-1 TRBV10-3 TGTGCCATCAGTGACGCGCCGGGACCTATAAGCTCCTACAATGAGCAGTTCTTC CAISDAPGPISSYNEQFF
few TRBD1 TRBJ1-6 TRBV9 TGTGCCAGCAGCCCGGGACAGGGGGTTAATTCACCCCTCCACTTT CASSPGQGVNSPLHF
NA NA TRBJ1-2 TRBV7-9 TGTGCCAGCTTGCAGGATAACTATGGCTACACCTTC CASLQDNYGYTF
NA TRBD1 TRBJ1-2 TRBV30 TGTGCCTGGAGTGTACAGGGGTTCAACTATGGCTACACCTTC CAWSVQGFNYGYTF
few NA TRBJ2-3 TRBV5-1 TGCGCCAGCAGCTTGGCCCATGACTTCCTCACAGATACGCAGTATTTT CASSLAHDFLTDTQYF
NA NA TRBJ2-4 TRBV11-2 TGTGCCAGCAGCTTAGTTTCCGCGGTTCGGGCCAAAAACATTCAGTACTTC CASSLVSAVRAKNIQYF
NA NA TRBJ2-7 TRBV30 TGTGCCTGGAACGATGGAGCCGCGGTCGGGGACGAGCAGTACTTC CAWNDGAAVGDEQYF
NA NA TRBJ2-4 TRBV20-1 TGCAGTGCTAGATCGACCCGGGACAACTTAGCCAAAAACATTCAGTACTTC CSARSTRDNLAKNIQYF